This T cell receptor (beta chain) was retrieved from a study of CD8+ T cells in alopecia areata. This CDR3 has 15 amino acids. CDR1 is SGHTA and CDR2 is FQGNSA in the germline V gene. V dropped 3 bases and J dropped 5; count of bases not matched to a gene: 1. Extraction and reverse transcription of RNA yielded cDNA as the sequencing template. The protocol was immunoSEQ multiplex PCR, while the TCRdb copy is restricted to in-frame clones and leaves out a portion. Of roughly 150,000 clones listed, about three fifths are singletons. Study-wide findings and caveats: More clonal than normal scalp was lesional scalp, particularly alopecia totalis/universalis. Alphabeta T cells residing in normal skin are also sequenced in scalp samples.

As regards this clone: The antigen is not known.

PBMCs, the starting material, were the source of sorted CD4+ and CD8+ T cells. The V call is TRBV7-2, the J call TRBJ2-2; 12 positions match TRBD2. The receptor was derived from a human donor in good health. What was sequenced was CD4+ T cells sorted from blood. The CDR3 region is CASSLGTSGTGELFF. The CDR3 region has the DNA TGTGCCAGCAGCTTGGGGACTAGCGGGACCGGGGAGCTGTTTTTT.